The rows below give T cell receptor beta chains drawn from one sample of a study of shared clonotypes between healthy human individuals. This table comes from immunoSEQ multiplex PCR, and its TCRdb copy is limited to in-frame clones, with some not included. The sample has about 1.1 million clones, approximately 80% seen once. The source material was memory CD4+ T cells from PBMCs. The receptor source for this set is a man younger than 30 in good health. Some clones in this sample may be carry-over from other donors' samples. Each CDR3 is given with its conserved first and last residue. The D gene is left open where the match is weak. Size is omitted from some rows. Given values are once, few, many or a class for expanded clones.

CDR3aa,CDR3nt,j_gene,v_gene,d_gene,abundance
CASSLLGRGNQPQHF,TGTGCCAGCAGTTTATTAGGCAGGGGCAATCAGCCCCAGCATTTT,TRBJ1-5,TRBV27,.,.
CASFPHLGLSSYEQYF,TGTGCCAGCTTCCCCCACCTAGGGCTTAGCTCCTACGAGCAGTACTTC,TRBJ2-7,TRBV11-1,.,.
CASSYGPPGQSEAFF,TGTGCCAGCAGTTACGGCCCGCCGGGACAATCTGAAGCTTTCTTT,TRBJ1-1,TRBV6-6,.,.
CASSFITGTGGAAFF,TGTGCCAGCAGCTTTATCACCGGGACAGGGGGGGCCGCTTTCTTT,TRBJ1-1,TRBV7-9,TRBD1,.
CASRRSGYTDTQYF,TGTGCCAGCAGGAGGAGTGGCTACACAGATACGCAGTATTTT,TRBJ2-3,TRBV5-4,.,.
CATSRESTRQETQYF,TGTGCCACCAGCAGGGAATCGACTAGACAAGAGACCCAGTACTTC,TRBJ2-5,TRBV15,.,.
CASSRGLAVYNEQFF,TGTGCCAGCTCGCGGGGACTAGCGGTCTACAATGAGCAGTTCTTC,TRBJ2-1,TRBV18,TRBD2,few
CASSFPGEETQYF,TGTGCCAGCAGCTTCCCAGGGGAAGAGACCCAGTACTTC,TRBJ2-5,TRBV5-4,.,.
CASSLSGGSGTEAFF,TGTGCCAGCAGCCTCTCGGGGGGATCGGGGACTGAAGCTTTCTTT,TRBJ1-1,TRBV9,.,.
CASGLLGGYGYTF,TGTGCCAGCGGCCTGTTAGGGGGCTATGGCTACACCTTC,TRBJ1-2,TRBV5-5,.,.
CAWSVQGGGGYTF,TGTGCCTGGAGTGTACAAGGGGGGGGAGGCTACACCTTC,TRBJ1-2,TRBV30,.,.
CASSTYRGASETQYF,TGTGCCAGCAGCACATACAGGGGTGCCTCCGAGACCCAGTACTTC,TRBJ2-5,TRBV5-4,TRBD1,.
CASSAELNTEAFF,TGTGCCAGCAGTGCCGAGTTGAACACTGAAGCTTTCTTT,TRBJ1-1,TRBV6-4,.,.
CASSVAPDGNTIYF,TGTGCCAGCAGCGTAGCCCCCGATGGAAACACCATATATTTT,TRBJ1-3,TRBV9,.,.
CAWMGTSGTQNTQYF,TGTGCCTGGATGGGGACTAGCGGGACTCAGAATACGCAGTATTTT,TRBJ2-3,TRBV30,TRBD2,few
CASSLGGYGYTF,TGTGCCAGCAGTTTAGGGGGGTATGGCTACACCTTC,TRBJ1-2,TRBV28,.,few
CASSPAGRLAGYEQYF,TGTGCCAGCTCACCTGCTGGAAGACTAGCGGGATACGAGCAGTACTTC,TRBJ2-7,TRBV18,TRBD2,.
CASSRTVRDEQYF,TGTGCCAGCAGCCGAACAGTGAGGGACGAGCAGTACTTC,TRBJ2-7,TRBV5-4,.,.
CASSVVVNTEAFF,TGTGCCAGTAGTGTAGTCGTGAACACTGAAGCTTTCTTT,TRBJ1-1,TRBV19,.,.
CASSPGVRTPTYEQYF,TGTGCCAGCAGTCCGGGAGTCCGGACTCCCACCTACGAGCAGTACTTC,TRBJ2-7,TRBV28,.,many
CASSLFPFTDTQYF,TGTGCCAGCAGCTTATTCCCCTTCACAGATACGCAGTATTTT,TRBJ2-3,TRBV11-2,.,.
CASSPGTEQYF,TGTGCCAGCAGCCCCGGTACCGAGCAGTACTTC,TRBJ2-7,TRBV6-5,.,.
CASSPRNRGSTEAFF,TGTGCCAGCAGCCCCAGAAACAGGGGGAGCACTGAAGCTTTCTTT,TRBJ1-1,TRBV5-6,TRBD1,.
CASSPQPRGKGGYTF,TGTGCCAGTAGTCCCCAACCGAGAGGGAAGGGTGGCTACACCTTC,TRBJ1-2,TRBV19,.,.
CASSLGPAVYEQYF,TGTGCCAGCAGCTTAGGTCCAGCGGTCTACGAGCAGTACTTC,TRBJ2-7,TRBV7-6,.,once
CASSSYPKVAKNIQYF,TGTGCCAGCAGCTCTTACCCCAAGGTAGCCAAAAACATTCAGTACTTC,TRBJ2-4,TRBV7-9,.,.
CSVEGLWGEAFF,TGCAGCGTTGAAGGCCTCTGGGGTGAAGCTTTCTTT,TRBJ1-1,TRBV29-1,.,.
CASSLPGEKLFF,TGCGCCAGCAGCTTGCCTGGTGAAAAACTGTTTTTT,TRBJ1-4,TRBV5-1,.,.
CASSGLKQETQYF,TGTGCCAGCAGTGGCCTAAAACAAGAGACCCAGTACTTC,TRBJ2-5,TRBV2,.,.
CASSLTTNTEAFF,TGTGCCAGCAGCTTAACGACGAACACTGAAGCTTTCTTT,TRBJ1-1,TRBV7-9,.,.
CASSYVGTAHNEQFF,TGTGCCAGCAGCTACGTAGGGACGGCACACAATGAGCAGTTCTTC,TRBJ2-1,TRBV7-3,.,.
CASSQARNTEAFF,TGTGCCAGCTCACAGGCCAGGAACACTGAAGCTTTCTTT,TRBJ1-1,TRBV18,.,few
CASSDNPSGTDTQYF,TGCGCCAGCAGTGATAACCCAAGTGGCACAGATACGCAGTATTTT,TRBJ2-3,TRBV10-2,.,.
CASSIGLSVSGANVLTF,TGTGCCAGTAGCATCGGACTTAGCGTCTCTGGGGCCAACGTCCTGACTTTC,TRBJ2-6,TRBV19,.,.
CASSSYLETQYF,TGTGCCAGCAGTTCCTATCTGGAGACCCAGTACTTC,TRBJ2-5,TRBV28,.,.
CASRGLAGGWETQYF,TGTGCCAGCAGGGGCCTAGCGGGAGGGTGGGAGACCCAGTACTTC,TRBJ2-5,TRBV7-2,TRBD2,.
CASSLFPGPYEQYF,TGTGCCAGCAGCTTATTCCCAGGGCCCTACGAGCAGTACTTC,TRBJ2-7,TRBV7-3,.,.
CASSPSGRGSNYGYTF,TGTGCCAGCAGCCCATCGGGCCGCGGGTCGAACTATGGCTACACCTTC,TRBJ1-2,TRBV7-6,.,.